These T cell receptor beta chains were read from a single sample in a study of shared clonotypes between healthy human individuals. The table came from immunoSEQ multiplex PCR; TCRdb's copy has only in-frame clones and leaves some out. The table records nearly 1,000,000 clones, roughly 72% of them present only once. The material sequenced was memory CD4+ T cells sorted from blood. These receptors came from a man aged 18-30 years in good health. CDR3s leave out the opening cysteine and the closing phenylalanine or tryptophan.

v_call cdr3_aa
TRBV2 ASSTGQGDQPQH
TRBV19 ASSIGNRAWDTQY
TRBV6-6 ASRVRGISTGELF
TRBV4-1 ASSQGPRTEAF
TRBV10-3 AISQVETTGELF
TRBV10-3 AISEGTGSTDTQY
TRBV7-8 ASSDAAGPSTDTQY
TRBV27 ASSWPGQGHTQY
TRBV19 ASRHNTGGVTEAF
TRBV6-5 ASSYSTSGGQY
TRBV5-6 ASSLLSSGRTYEQY
TRBV6-1 ASTMGGNSGTEAF
TRBV28 ASTPGGIHSMISSYEQY
TRBV18 ASSPSPPSSGNTIY
TRBV5-6 ASTKQGIGTGELF
TRBV30 AWTTSGRAGVDEQF
TRBV11-3 ASSRHTSSYNEQF
TRBV5-1 ASSSGQGFAGNTIY
TRBV5-4 ASSLRWNTGELF
TRBV5-1 ASSSYRDQYNEQF
TRBV5-4 ASSLEGWTDTQY
TRBV2 ASSPRQGGNTEAF
TRBV6-5 ASSYSGAGYGYT
TRBV7-2 ASSLPQGNVQY
TRBV29-1 SVVEVSYNEQF
TRBV28 VAQKSGAAGTEY
TRBV11-3 ASSDPSISTQY
TRBV7-2 ASSSRDIGWGGYT
TRBV5-4 ASSLAARGGYGYT
TRBV7-3 ASSSGTGRDGYT
TRBV2 ASGSNSNQPQH
TRBV25-1 ASSLGYGYT
TRBV23-1 ASSQSDSMDRGDSYEQY
TRBV7-2 ASSLGQIGSYEQY
TRBV29-1 SVGGSTGQETQY
TRBV6-4 ASSDTNTRVRGYT
TRBV27 ASSYGTGPSYGYT
TRBV18 ASSLSGTGPNSPLH
TRBV29-1 SVERDLPLETQY
TRBV5-4 ASRVTGTYEQY
TRBV9 ASSGGTSGSYEQF
TRBV5-4 ASSFAGQANNEQF
TRBV7-6 ASSLSLEGISNQPQH
TRBV7-8 ASSLRTEPPLH
TRBV2 ASKSLEGTDTQY
TRBV10-3 AISESGYSTDTQY
TRBV7-9 ASSSPLAGEVKTEAF
TRBV11-2 ASSLGGPGNTIY
TRBV10-3 ATSDRDRGNEKLF
TRBV30 ASSGRTDTQY
TRBV18 ASSPDGNQPQH
TRBV2 ASSVVSYYGYT
TRBV11-2 ASSLVGTEAF